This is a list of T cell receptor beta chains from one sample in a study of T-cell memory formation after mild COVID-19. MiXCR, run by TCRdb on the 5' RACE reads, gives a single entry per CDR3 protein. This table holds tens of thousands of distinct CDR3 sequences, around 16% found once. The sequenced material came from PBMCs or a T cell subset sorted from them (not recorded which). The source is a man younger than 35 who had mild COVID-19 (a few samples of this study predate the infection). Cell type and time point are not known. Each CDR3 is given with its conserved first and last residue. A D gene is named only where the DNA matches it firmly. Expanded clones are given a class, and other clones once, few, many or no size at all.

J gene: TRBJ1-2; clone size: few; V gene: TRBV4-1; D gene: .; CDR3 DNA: TGCGCCAGCAGCCAGGCAGGGGTTAACTATGGCTACACCTTC; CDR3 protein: CASSQAGVNYGYTF
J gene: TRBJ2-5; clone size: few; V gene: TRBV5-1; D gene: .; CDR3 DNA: TGCGCCAGCAGCTTGGTCGGGGGTAAGGGGGAGACCCAGTACTTC; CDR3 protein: CASSLVGGKGETQYF
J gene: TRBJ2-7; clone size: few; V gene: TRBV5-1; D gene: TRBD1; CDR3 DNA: TGCGCCAGCAGCTCCGCGGACAGGGAGTTAAACGAGCAGTACTTC; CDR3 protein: CASSSADRELNEQYF
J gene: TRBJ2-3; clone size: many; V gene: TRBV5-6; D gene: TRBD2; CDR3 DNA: TGTGCCAGCAGCTCGTTACTAGCGGGGGAACGAGATACGCAGTATTTT; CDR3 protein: CASSSLLAGERDTQYF
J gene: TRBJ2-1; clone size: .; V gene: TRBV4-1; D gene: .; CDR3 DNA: TGCGCCAGCAGCCAAGCACAGGGGGGGAAGTTCTTC; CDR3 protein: CASSQAQGGKFF
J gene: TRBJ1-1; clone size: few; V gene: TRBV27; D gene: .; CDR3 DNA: TGTGCCAGCAGCCCGGGACGGTCGAACACTGAAGCTTTCTTT; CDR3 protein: CASSPGRSNTEAFF
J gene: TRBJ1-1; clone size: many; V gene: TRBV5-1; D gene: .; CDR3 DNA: TGCGCCAGCAGCCCCACGACAGCGAACACTGAAGCTTTCTTT; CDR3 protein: CASSPTTANTEAFF
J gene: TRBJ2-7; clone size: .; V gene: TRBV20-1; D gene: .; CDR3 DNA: TGCAGTGCTAGAGGGGGCTCTGGTATCTACGAGCAGTACTTC; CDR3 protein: CSARGGSGIYEQYF
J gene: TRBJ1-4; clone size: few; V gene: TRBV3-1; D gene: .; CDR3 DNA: TGTGCCAGCAGCCAAGCTGGGGGGCGAACTAATGAAAAACTGTTTTTT; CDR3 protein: CASSQAGGRTNEKLFF
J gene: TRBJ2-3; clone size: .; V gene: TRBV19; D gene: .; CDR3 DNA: TGTGCCAGTAGAAGGCGGGGATACACAGATACGCAGTATTTT; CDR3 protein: CASRRRGYTDTQYF
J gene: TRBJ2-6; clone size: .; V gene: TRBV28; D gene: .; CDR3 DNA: TGTGCCAGCAGTTTAATCGTAGGGGGTTTGGTCTCTGGGGCCAACGTCCTGACTTTC; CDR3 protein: CASSLIVGGLVSGANVLTF
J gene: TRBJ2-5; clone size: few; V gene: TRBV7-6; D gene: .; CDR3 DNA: TGTGCCAGCAGCTTACGGCAAGAGACCCAGTACTTC; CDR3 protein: CASSLRQETQYF
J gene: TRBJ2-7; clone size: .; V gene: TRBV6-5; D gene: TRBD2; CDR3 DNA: TGTGCCAGCAGTTATGAAGCGGGGGGCAAGGACGAGCAGTACTTC; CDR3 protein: CASSYEAGGKDEQYF
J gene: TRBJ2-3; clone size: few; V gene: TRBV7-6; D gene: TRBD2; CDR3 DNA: TGTGCCAGCAGCTACGGGACTAGCGGGACTTTCACAGATACGCAGTATTTT; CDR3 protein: CASSYGTSGTFTDTQYF